This entry is about one TCR beta chain. What it binds is not known. Sequencing in the ViraFEST assay came after antigen-specific CD4+ T cells had been expanded with viral peptide pools, which were used to stimulate PBMC. Following culture for about 11 days, CD4+ T cells were isolated. All participants had two doses of either the BNT162b2 or mRNA-1273 vaccine. Assay: immunoSEQ multiplex PCR; the TCRdb copy retains only in-frame clones and omits some. The data show 75,000 to 100,000 clones, around four fifths seen once. The data were taken from a study of vaccination effects on CD4 cells after COVID-19. CDR1 is SGHRS, CDR2 YFSETQ, per germline. The CDR3 is 15 amino acids. After removal of 2 bases from V and 0 bases from J, the junction contained 1 base not matched to a gene.

This clonotype was sampled from a human donor who received a COVID-19 vaccine. Sequenced here: CD4+ T cells from PBMCs cultured with HCoV-OC43 spike peptides, sampled after COVID-19 vaccination. The subset here: HCoV-OC43 spike overlapping peptide pool stimulation. V and J are TRBV5-1 and TRBJ2-5, with 10 bases fitting TRBD2. The CDR3 reads CASSLLAGYQETQYF. In nucleotides, the CDR3 is TGCGCCAGCAGCTTACTAGCGGGGTACCAAGAGACCCAGTACTTC.